These T cell receptor beta chains were read from a single sample in a study of blood T cell repertoires in COVID-19. Only in-frame clones appear in the TCRdb table, and some are missing; sequencing was by immunoSEQ multiplex PCR. This sample has nearly 110,000 clones, with around 88% found just once. The specimen was peripheral blood. These receptors were taken from a man aged 45-65 years with active or convalescent COVID-19. CDR3s include the opening cysteine and the closing phenylalanine or tryptophan. Fields, in order: J gene, clone size, V gene, D gene, CDR3 DNA, CDR3 protein. D genes are given only for firm matches. Some rows mark clone size as missing; the rest say once, few, many or name a class of expanded clone.

j_gene: TRBJ1-1
abundance: .
v_gene: TRBV19
d_gene: TRBD1
CDR3nt: TGTGCCAGTGGGACAGGGACGAGGCTTGGGACTGAAGCTTTCTTT
CDR3aa: CASGTGTRLGTEAFF

j_gene: TRBJ2-7
abundance: .
v_gene: TRBV27
d_gene: .
CDR3nt: TGTGCCAGCAGTTTAGGACAGCACTCCTACGAGCAGTACTTC
CDR3aa: CASSLGQHSYEQYF

j_gene: TRBJ2-1
abundance: .
v_gene: TRBV3-1/TRBV3-2
d_gene: TRBD2
CDR3nt: TGTGCCAGCAGCACCCCCCGAGGACTAGCAAACAATGAGCAGTTCTTC
CDR3aa: CASSTPRGLANNEQFF

j_gene: TRBJ2-1
abundance: few
v_gene: TRBV6-5
d_gene: .
CDR3nt: TGTGCCAGTAAGGCCGGGTCCCCTCCCAATGAGCAGTTCTTC
CDR3aa: CASKAGSPPNEQFF

j_gene: TRBJ1-3
abundance: once
v_gene: TRBV5-4
d_gene: .
CDR3nt: TGTGCCAGCAGCTTGCACTACCCCGGAGGCACCATATATTTT
CDR3aa: CASSLHYPGGTIYF

j_gene: TRBJ1-5
abundance: .
v_gene: TRBV7-8
d_gene: .
CDR3nt: TGTGCCAGCAGCTTAGCCAGGAGCAATCAGCCCCAGCATTTT
CDR3aa: CASSLARSNQPQHF

j_gene: TRBJ2-1
abundance: .
v_gene: TRBV7-2
d_gene: .
CDR3nt: TGTGCCAGCAGCTTAGCTAGCGGCCAGAGCTCCTACAATGAGCAGTTCTTC
CDR3aa: CASSLASGQSSYNEQFF

j_gene: TRBJ2-7
abundance: .
v_gene: TRBV7-2
d_gene: TRBD1
CDR3nt: TGTGCCAGCAGCTCCGGACAGGGCCGAGAGCAGTACTTC
CDR3aa: CASSSGQGREQYF

j_gene: TRBJ1-5
abundance: .
v_gene: TRBV2
d_gene: TRBD1
CDR3nt: TGTGCCAGCAGTTTGGGACAGCAGCAGCCCCAGCATTTT
CDR3aa: CASSLGQQQPQHF

j_gene: TRBJ1-6
abundance: .
v_gene: TRBV6-5
d_gene: TRBD1
CDR3nt: TGTGCCAGCAGCTCGGCGGGACAGGGGTTCCTACCCCTCCACTTT
CDR3aa: CASSSAGQGFLPLHF

j_gene: TRBJ2-7
abundance: .
v_gene: TRBV13
d_gene: TRBD2
CDR3nt: TGTGCCAGCAGCTTAGGCGGGGGGGGCGAGCAGTACTTC
CDR3aa: CASSLGGGGEQYF

j_gene: TRBJ1-3
abundance: .
v_gene: TRBV30
d_gene: .
CDR3nt: TGTGCCTGGAGTCCCACCAGGCGAAACACCATATATTTT
CDR3aa: CAWSPTRRNTIYF

j_gene: TRBJ1-2
abundance: .
v_gene: TRBV28
d_gene: .
CDR3nt: TGTGCCAGCCCTCGAGGAGGCCGGGTCGAAAACTATGGCTACACCTTC
CDR3aa: CASPRGGRVENYGYTF

j_gene: TRBJ1-1
abundance: .
v_gene: TRBV4-2
d_gene: TRBD1
CDR3nt: TGTGCCAGCAGCCAAGGATTTTCCGGGACAGGGATAAGATGCACTGAAGCTTTCTTT
CDR3aa: CASSQGFSGTGIRCTEAFF

j_gene: TRBJ1-5
abundance: .
v_gene: TRBV30
d_gene: .
CDR3nt: TGTGCCTGGAGTGTACGGGGTAATCAGCCCCAGCATTTT
CDR3aa: CAWSVRGNQPQHF

j_gene: TRBJ1-2
abundance: .
v_gene: TRBV6-2/TRBV6-3
d_gene: TRBD1
CDR3nt: TGTGCCAGCAGTTACTCCCCCACAGGGGACCTCTATGGCTACACCTTC
CDR3aa: CASSYSPTGDLYGYTF

j_gene: TRBJ1-5
abundance: .
v_gene: TRBV30
d_gene: .
CDR3nt: TGTGCCTGGAGTGTGCGGGGGGCGCAGCCCCAGCATTTT
CDR3aa: CAWSVRGAQPQHF

j_gene: TRBJ1-2
abundance: few
v_gene: TRBV10-3
d_gene: .
CDR3nt: TGTGCCATCAGTGAGTCTACAGGGAGAGAGGACTATGGCTACACCTTC
CDR3aa: CAISESTGREDYGYTF

j_gene: TRBJ1-1
abundance: .
v_gene: TRBV11-2
d_gene: .
CDR3nt: TGTGCCAGCAGCTTAGAACAGGGCACTGAAGCTTTCTTT
CDR3aa: CASSLEQGTEAFF

j_gene: TRBJ2-4
abundance: .
v_gene: TRBV13
d_gene: TRBD1
CDR3nt: TGTGCCAGCAGCTTATATGGACAGGGGGAGGCCAAAAACATTCAGTACTTC
CDR3aa: CASSLYGQGEAKNIQYF

j_gene: TRBJ1-2
abundance: .
v_gene: TRBV3-1/TRBV3-2
d_gene: .
CDR3nt: TGTGCCAGCAGCCTCTACGAGAGGGCGGCGTGGGGCTACACCTTC
CDR3aa: CASSLYERAAWGYTF

j_gene: TRBJ1-2
abundance: .
v_gene: TRBV2
d_gene: .
CDR3nt: TGTGCCAGCAGTGAAAACGGAGAAGTCTATGGCTACACCTTC
CDR3aa: CASSENGEVYGYTF

j_gene: TRBJ2-1
abundance: .
v_gene: TRBV7-9
d_gene: TRBD2
CDR3nt: TGTGCCAGCAGCCGTACTAGCGATGAGCAGTTCTTC
CDR3aa: CASSRTSDEQFF

j_gene: TRBJ2-2
abundance: .
v_gene: TRBV7-9
d_gene: TRBD1
CDR3nt: TGTGCCAGCAGCTTAGCTGGAACAGGGGGGACCGGGGAGCTGTTTTTT
CDR3aa: CASSLAGTGGTGELFF

j_gene: TRBJ2-2
abundance: .
v_gene: TRBV27
d_gene: TRBD2
CDR3nt: TGTGCCAGCAGTCGCTACTTTGAGACTAGCGGGGGAACCGGGGAGCTGTTTTTT
CDR3aa: CASSRYFETSGGTGELFF

j_gene: TRBJ1-1
abundance: .
v_gene: TRBV7-9
d_gene: .
CDR3nt: TGTGCCAGCAGCTTTCCTGGGGGCCTTGGTGAAGCTTTCTTT
CDR3aa: CASSFPGGLGEAFF

j_gene: TRBJ2-7
abundance: .
v_gene: TRBV4-3
d_gene: .
CDR3nt: TGCGCCAGCAGCCAAGGAGGCGGTTTCTACGAGCAGTACTTC
CDR3aa: CASSQGGGFYEQYF

j_gene: TRBJ1-2
abundance: .
v_gene: TRBV3-1/TRBV3-2
d_gene: TRBD1
CDR3nt: TGTGCCAGCAGCCCGGACAGGGATCTCGGTGGCTACACCTTC
CDR3aa: CASSPDRDLGGYTF

j_gene: TRBJ1-1
abundance: .
v_gene: TRBV7-6
d_gene: .
CDR3nt: TGTGCCAGCAGCTTAGTGGTAGGAGGGTCGAACACTGAAGCTTTCTTT
CDR3aa: CASSLVVGGSNTEAFF

j_gene: TRBJ2-3
abundance: .
v_gene: TRBV30
d_gene: .
CDR3nt: TGTGCCTGGAGTCCGGCTAGGTCCTACACAGATACGCAGTATTTT
CDR3aa: CAWSPARSYTDTQYF

j_gene: TRBJ1-6
abundance: .
v_gene: TRBV29-1
d_gene: .
CDR3nt: TGCAGCGTTGAAGTTGGCGGCCCTAATTCACCCCTCCACTTT
CDR3aa: CSVEVGGPNSPLHF

j_gene: TRBJ1-4
abundance: .
v_gene: TRBV18
d_gene: TRBD1
CDR3nt: TGTGCCAGCTCTCACAGGCCACAGGGGAATGAAAAACTGTTTTTT
CDR3aa: CASSHRPQGNEKLFF

j_gene: TRBJ1-3
abundance: .
v_gene: TRBV25-1
d_gene: .
CDR3nt: TGTGCCAGCAGTGAATATCGCGGCAGAACAAATGAAAACACCATATATTTT
CDR3aa: CASSEYRGRTNENTIYF